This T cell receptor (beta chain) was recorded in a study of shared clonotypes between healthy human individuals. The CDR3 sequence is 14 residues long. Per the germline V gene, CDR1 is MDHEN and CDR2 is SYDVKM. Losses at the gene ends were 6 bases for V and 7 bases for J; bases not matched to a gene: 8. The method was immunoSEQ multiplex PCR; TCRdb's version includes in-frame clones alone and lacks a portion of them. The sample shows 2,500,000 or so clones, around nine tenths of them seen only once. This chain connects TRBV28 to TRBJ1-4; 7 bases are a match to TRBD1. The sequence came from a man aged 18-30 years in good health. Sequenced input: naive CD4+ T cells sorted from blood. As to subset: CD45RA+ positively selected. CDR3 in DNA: TGTGCCAGCAGCCTAAGACAGGGCCGTGAAAAACTGTTTTTT. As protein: CASSLRQGREKLFF.